Listed below are T cell receptor beta chains from one sample, sequenced in a study of blood T cell repertoires in COVID-19. Profiled with immunoSEQ multiplex PCR; TCRdb holds only in-frame clones, not every one. The sample records about 430,000 clones, roughly 84% being singletons. The source material was PBMCs or T cells enriched from blood (not recorded which). These receptors were obtained from a woman younger than 35 who had been exposed to COVID-19. The CDR3 runs from the conserved cysteine through the conserved F or W. D genes are given only for firm matches. A clone size is listed for some rows: how often the clone was seen (once, few, many), or a class if it is expanded.

J gene,D gene,clone size,V gene,CDR3 protein,CDR3 DNA
TRBJ2-2,TRBD1,-,TRBV11-2,CASSDGTGPAQGELFF,TGTGCCAGCAGCGACGGGACAGGCCCAGCCCAAGGGGAGCTGTTTTTT
TRBJ2-7,TRBD2,-,TRBV6-5,CASSRSTSHLYEQYF,TGTGCCAGCAGTAGATCGACTAGCCATCTCTACGAGCAGTACTTC
TRBJ1-1,-,-,TRBV18,CASSPPSRDTEAFF,TGTGCCAGCTCACCACCGAGCAGGGACACTGAAGCTTTCTTT
TRBJ2-2,TRBD2,-,TRBV3-1/TRBV3-2,CASSQEFGLAGSNTGELFF,TGTGCCAGCAGCCAAGAGTTCGGACTAGCGGGATCGAACACCGGGGAGCTGTTTTTT
TRBJ2-7,-,once,TRBV25-1,CASSELRRPRSSYEQYF,TGTGCCAGCAGTGAATTGCGCCGGCCTAGGAGCTCCTACGAGCAGTACTTC
TRBJ2-4,TRBD1,once,TRBV5-1,CASSLTTGGIQYF,TGCGCCAGCAGCTTGACTACAGGGGGCATTCAGTACTTC
TRBJ2-4,TRBD2,-,TRBV3-1/TRBV3-2,CASSPRRGGIGLNIQYF,TGTGCCAGCAGCCCCAGGCGGGGGGGGATCGGACTTAACATTCAGTACTTC
TRBJ2-7,TRBD2,-,TRBV9,CASSVEASGTRLEQYF,TGTGCCAGCAGCGTAGAGGCTAGCGGGACTCGACTGGAGCAGTACTTC
TRBJ1-4,TRBD1,-,TRBV11-2,CASSLGRGTGEEKLFF,TGTGCCAGCAGCTTAGGAAGGGGGACAGGGGAGGAAAAACTGTTTTTT
TRBJ2-1,-,-,TRBV10-2,CASSESGGTYNEQFF,TGCGCCAGCAGTGAATCGGGCGGGACCTACAATGAGCAGTTCTTC
TRBJ2-4,TRBD1,-,TRBV19,CATRDRISSAYF,TGTGCCACCAGGGACAGGATATCCTCGGCGTACTTC
TRBJ2-5,-,-,TRBV5-1,CASSLVVAAKETQYF,TGCGCCAGCAGCTTGGTGGTAGCGGCCAAAGAGACCCAGTACTTC
TRBJ2-7,TRBD1,-,TRBV11-2,CASSLMTGPNEQYF,TGTGCCAGCAGCTTAATGACAGGGCCGAACGAGCAGTACTTC
TRBJ2-5,TRBD2,-,TRBV28,CASGRGVLETQYF,TGTGCCAGCGGCCGGGGGGTTCTAGAGACCCAGTACTTC
TRBJ2-5,-,-,TRBV28,CASSPYGVMTQYF,TGTGCCAGCAGTCCATACGGGGTTATGACCCAGTACTTC
TRBJ2-1,TRBD2,-,TRBV6-4,CASSLRLAGEEKEQFF,TGTGCCAGCAGTCTCAGACTAGCGGGAGAAGAAAAAGAGCAGTTCTTC
TRBJ1-1,-,-,TRBV7-9,CASSHRLERTEAFF,TGTGCCAGCAGCCACCGGCTTGAGCGAACTGAAGCTTTCTTT
TRBJ2-5,TRBD2,-,TRBV7-8,CASSNRGLAGGETQYF,TGTGCCAGCAGCAATCGGGGGCTAGCGGGAGGGGAGACCCAGTACTTC
TRBJ2-7,-,-,TRBV27,CASRPLLGLPPYEQYF,TGTGCCAGCAGACCCCTTCTCGGACTACCCCCCTACGAGCAGTACTTC
TRBJ2-3,-,-,TRBV5-1,CASSLGFLGEADTQYF,TGCGCCAGCAGCTTGGGGTTCCTCGGAGAGGCAGATACGCAGTATTTT
TRBJ1-5,-,-,TRBV3-1/TRBV3-2,CASSQGHPQPQHF,TGTGCCAGCAGCCAAGGACACCCTCAGCCCCAGCATTTT
TRBJ1-2,-,once,TRBV5-6,CASSLGLYFYGYTF,TGTGCCAGCAGCTTGGGGTTGTACTTCTATGGCTACACCTTC
TRBJ1-2,TRBD1,-,TRBV9,CASSEGTGTYYGYTF,TGTGCCAGCAGCGAAGGGACAGGGACGTACTATGGCTACACCTTC
TRBJ1-1,-,-,TRBV10-3,CAISESGDTEAFF,TGTGCCATCAGTGAGTCAGGGGACACTGAAGCTTTCTTT
TRBJ1-2,-,-,TRBV28,CASTETGTVAMSYGYTF,TGTGCCAGCACCGAGACCGGGACTGTCGCTATGAGCTATGGCTACACCTTC
TRBJ1-4,-,once,TRBV5-5,CASSLGGEKLFF,TGTGCCAGCAGCTTAGGAGGTGAAAAACTGTTTTTT
TRBJ2-5,TRBD1,-,TRBV10-3,CAISGDRTETQYF,TGTGCCATCAGTGGGGACAGGACAGAGACCCAGTACTTC
TRBJ1-5,-,-,TRBV10-1,CASLQDQPQHF,TGCGCCAGCCTCCAGGATCAGCCCCAGCATTTT
TRBJ2-7,TRBD1,-,TRBV18,CASSPGTGVYEQYF,TGTGCCAGCTCACCGGGGACAGGGGTCTACGAGCAGTACTTC
TRBJ2-1,TRBD1,-,TRBV18,CASSPGTGFYNEQFF,TGTGCCAGCTCACCGGGGACAGGATTTTACAATGAGCAGTTCTTC
TRBJ1-2,-,-,TRBV10-1,CASSDPRGGYTF,TGCGCCAGCAGTGACCCCAGAGGTGGCTACACCTTC
TRBJ2-3,TRBD2,-,TRBV2,CASRSGSLGGTQYF,TGTGCCAGCAGAAGCGGGAGTTTAGGGGGTACGCAGTATTTT
TRBJ2-3,TRBD1,-,TRBV9,CASSGKGGPTDTQYF,TGTGCCAGCAGCGGCAAAGGGGGCCCCACAGATACGCAGTATTTT
TRBJ1-3,-,-,TRBV7-2,CASSLEAGSGNTIYF,TGTGCCAGCAGCTTAGAGGCAGGATCGGGAAACACCATATATTTT
TRBJ2-1,-,-,TRBV28,CASSFNRRSALWDEQFF,TGTGCCAGCAGTTTTAATAGGAGAAGCGCCCTTTGGGATGAGCAGTTCTTC
TRBJ1-3,TRBD1,-,TRBV14,CASSQATGGINTIYF,TGTGCCAGCAGCCAAGCTACAGGGGGCATAAACACCATATATTTT
TRBJ1-6,-,-,TRBV7-2,CASSPRAHNSPLHF,TGTGCCAGCAGCCCGAGGGCGCATAATTCACCCCTCCACTTT
TRBJ1-2,-,-,TRBV12-5,CASGLVAGGSPYGYTF,TGTGCTAGTGGTTTGGTAGCCGGAGGATCGCCCTATGGCTACACCTTC
TRBJ1-2,TRBD1,once,TRBV5-5,CASRTGQGYYGYTF,TGTGCCAGCAGAACCGGACAGGGCTACTATGGCTACACCTTC
TRBJ1-3,TRBD1,-,TRBV7-2,CASSHRGEIDTIYF,TGTGCCAGCAGCCACAGGGGGGAGATAGACACCATATATTTT
TRBJ1-1,TRBD1,-,TRBV5-5,CASSVDPGGDTEAFF,TGTGCCAGCAGCGTCGACCCAGGGGGTGACACTGAAGCTTTCTTT
TRBJ1-1,-,-,TRBV30,CAWFPSLTGNTEAFF,TGTGCCTGGTTCCCCTCCTTAACGGGGAACACTGAAGCTTTCTTT
TRBJ1-1,-,few,TRBV5-5,CASSKSTDTEAFF,TGTGCCAGCAGCAAGTCCACAGACACTGAAGCTTTCTTT
TRBJ2-1,TRBD2,-,TRBV19,CAASGTSSYNEQFF,TGTGCCGCATCGGGGACTAGCAGCTACAATGAGCAGTTCTTC
TRBJ2-1,TRBD1,-,TRBV6-6,CASSYLGQGNNEQFF,TGTGCCAGCAGTTACCTGGGACAGGGAAACAATGAGCAGTTCTTC
TRBJ2-7,-,-,TRBV3-1/TRBV3-2,CASSQDQGLNEQYF,TGTGCCAGCAGCCAAGATCAGGGTCTAAACGAGCAGTACTTC
TRBJ1-4,TRBD1,-,TRBV30,CAWSRIEQGKGEKLFF,TGTGCCTGGAGTAGGATCGAACAGGGGAAGGGGGAAAAACTGTTTTTT